The next 21 T cell receptor beta chains were all read from a single sample in a study of brain T cells in children with intractable seizures. TCRdb's table, derived via immunoSEQ multiplex PCR, lists solely in-frame clones and lacks some. The table shows about 340,000 clones, with over 85% occurring only once. The time point denotes: blood from clinic visit 5 months post-surgery; TSC patient then seizure free. The sample consisted of peripheral blood, taken 4 to 5 months after surgery. These receptors were taken from a boy in the first two years of life with tuberous sclerosis and intractable seizures.

The chain carries TRBV27 and TRBJ2-3; tentatively, D is TRBD1 or TRBD2 (7 bases each). This CDR3 contains 17 residues. Trimming removed 1 base from V and 2 bases from J, with 16 bases in between. Looked up from germline, CDR1 is MNHEY and CDR2 is SMNVEV (reference sequence). The CDR3 region is CASSLLGGKGATDTQYF. CDR3 coding DNA: TGTGCCAGCAGTTTATTGGGGGGGAAGGGGGCCACAGATACGCAGTATTTT.

The V call is TRBV12-3 or TRBV12-4, the J call TRBJ1-5, with D unresolved. The CDR3 has 12 residues. Trimming removed 7 bases from V and 3 bases from J, with 7 bases in between. The CDR3 sequence: CASKGLNQPQHF. The CDR3 coding sequence is TGTGCCAGCAAAGGGCTCAATCAGCCCCAGCATTTT.

This chain connects TRBV7-8 to TRBJ2-7, with D perhaps TRBD1 (5 bases). In germline, CDR1 is SGHVS, CDR2 FQNEAQ. Trimming took off 1 base at V and 3 bases at J, with 13 bases between the two ends. The CDR3 sequence is 15 residues long. CDR3 coding DNA: TGTGCCAGCAGCTTAGTATTAGGGGCTGGCTACGAGCAGTACTTC. Its protein product is CASSLVLGAGYEQYF.

This rearrangement joins TRBV2 to TRBJ1-5; 9 bases fit TRBD1. The CDR3 sequence is 15 residues long. V lost 6 bases to trimming and J lost 4 bases; unmatched junction nucleotides: 7. Germline CDR1 and CDR2: SNHLY and FYNNEI. This CDR3 is CASSSWTGANQPQHF. The CDR3 coding sequence is TGTGCCAGCAGCTCCTGGACAGGGGCGAATCAGCCCCAGCATTTT.

The genes are TRBV7-8 and TRBJ2-1, with D perhaps matching TRBD2 (5 bases). Germline CDR1 is SGHVS and CDR2 is FQNEAQ. The ends were cut back, 3 bases at V and 7 bases at J, with 13 bases in the middle. CDR3 length equals 14 residues. The DNA of the CDR3 is TGTGCCAGCAGCTTCGGGGATGGGCAGAATGAGCAGTTCTTC. Translation gives CASSFGDGQNEQFF.

The chain uses TRBV28 and TRBJ2-7; possible D gene TRBD1, 6 bases. Germline-derived CDR1 and CDR2 are MDHEN and SYDVKM. The CDR3 is made up of 15 amino acids. Trimming removed 2 bases at V and 0 bases at J, with 11 bases between. The CDR3 sequence is CASSLGGTYSYEQYF. The CDR3 DNA is TGTGCCAGCAGTTTAGGTGGGACATACTCCTACGAGCAGTACTTC. The whole variable domain, remainder taken from reference TRBV28 and TRBJ2-7, is DVKVTQSSRYLVKRTGEKVFLECVQDMDHENMFWYRQDPGLGLRLIYFSYDVKMKEKGDIPEGYSVSREKKERFSLILESASTNQTSMYLCASSLGGTYSYEQYFGPGTRLTVT.

The J gene is TRBJ2-3, the V gene TRBV12-3 or TRBV12-4; D uncertain. Trimming pared 6 bases from V and 4 bases from J, leaving 11 bases between. This CDR3 spans 13 amino acids. The CDR3 protein is CASSTDFSDTQYF. In DNA, the CDR3 is TGTGCCAGCAGCACCGACTTCTCAGATACGCAGTATTTT.

The chain links TRBV7-3 to TRBJ2-2; TRBD2 matches 16 bases. The V gene end was trimmed by 6 bases and the J gene end by 2 bases; junction bases not matched to a gene: 12. This CDR3 comprises 20 residues. Germline loops: CDR1 SGHTA, CDR2 FQGTGA. Here the CDR3 reads CASSYLPGLAGGTNTGELFF. The CDR3 region has the DNA TGTGCCAGCAGTTACTTACCGGGACTAGCGGGAGGGACAAACACCGGGGAGCTGTTTTTT.

This clone has just a few counts. The chain employs TRBV7-9 and TRBJ2-7, with D possibly matching TRBD2 (6 bases). Germline loops: CDR1 SEHNR, CDR2 FQNEAQ (reference sequence). The V gene lost 5 bases and the J gene lost 6 bases, with 14 bases spanning the gap. The CDR3 spans 13 residues. CDR3 amino acids: CASSPTGGIEQYF. CDR3 sequence (DNA): TGTGCCAGCAGCCCTACTGGGGGGATCGAGCAGTACTTC.

The rearrangement links TRBV11-3 to TRBJ2-5; D may be TRBD2 (5 bases). This CDR3 spans 14 amino acids. The V end lost 6 bases, the J end lost 2 bases, and 13 bases lay between the germline ends. Germline V gene lookup returns CDR1 SGHNT and CDR2 YENEEA. Here the CDR3 reads CASRKRSGQETQYF. The CDR3 DNA reads TGTGCCAGCAGAAAAAGATCGGGGCAAGAGACCCAGTACTTC.

The chain recombines TRBV9 with TRBJ2-2; D is possibly TRBD2 (6 bases). Germline V gives CDR1 SGDLS, CDR2 YYNGEE. Between the trimmed V and J ends, which lost 2 bases and 4 bases, there was a span of 15 bases. The CDR3 spans 16 residues. Here the CDR3 DNA reads TGTGCCAGCAGCGTGGACACCGGGAGATCCACCGGGGAGCTGTTTTTT. Its protein is CASSVDTGRSTGELFF.

This clone is medium-sized in the sample. The V gene is TRBV4-1, the J gene TRBJ1-5; TRBD1 aligns across 10 bases. CDR1 and CDR2 (germline): MGHRA, YSYEKL. Trimming took 7 bases from V and 6 from J; bases not matched to a gene: 6. This CDR3 region has 14 residues. CDR3 DNA sequence: TGCGCCAGCACCCCGACAGGGGGCGGTCAGCCCCAGCATTTT. Protein product: CASTPTGGGQPQHF.

This chain joins TRBV30 and TRBJ2-7; 11 positions agree with TRBD2. J gave up 4 bases and V 0 bases, and 8 bases lay outside the gene matches. Germline CDR1 reads GTSNPN; CDR2 reads SVGIG (reference sequence). The CDR3 contains 16 residues. In DNA form, the CDR3 reads TGTGCCTGGAGTGTACTACTAGCGGGAGCGTCTTACGAGCAGTACTTC. Protein sequence: CAWSVLLAGASYEQYF.

The rearrangement uses TRBV27 and TRBJ2-3; D is undetermined. The V end lost 2 bases, the J end lost 3 bases, and 18 bases lay between the germline ends. The CDR3 loop spans 17 amino acids. Germline V gene sequence: CDR1 MNHEY, CDR2 SMNVEV (reference sequence). The CDR3 loop is CASSLTPGSATTDTQYF. In nucleotides, the CDR3 is TGTGCCAGCAGTTTAACCCCCGGGTCCGCAACAACAGATACGCAGTATTTT.

Details on this clone: The sample has other DNA sequences that encode this CDR3 too. The genes are TRBV20-1 and TRBJ2-7; 9 positions agree with TRBD1. The CDR3 has 11 amino acids. Germline V gene sequence: CDR1 DFQATT, CDR2 SNEGSKA (reference sequence). Trimming cost V 5 bases and J 4 bases; bases outside gene matches: 0. The CDR3 here is CSAGQGYEQYF. The DNA of the CDR3 is TGCAGTGCTGGACAGGGGTACGAGCAGTACTTC.

V usage is TRBV7-3 and J usage is TRBJ2-1, with 7 bases fitting TRBD2. The ends lost 4 bases at V and 0 bases at J; junction bases unmatched: 0. The CDR3 extends over 14 amino acids. CDR1 is SGHTA, CDR2 FQGTGA, per germline. The DNA of the CDR3 is TGTGCCAGCAGCTCGGGGGGCTCCTACAATGAGCAGTTCTTC. Translated: CASSSGGSYNEQFF.

V gene TRBV9 combines with J gene TRBJ2-1; tentatively, D is TRBD2 (5 bases). The CDR3 has 16 amino acids. With 4 bases removed from V and 4 bases from J, the gap between germline ends came to 18 bases. Germline-derived CDR1 and CDR2 are SGDLS and YYNGEE. Written as DNA, the CDR3 is TGTGCCAGCAGCCTCCGCCCAGCCGGGGAATACAATGAGCAGTTCTTC. Amino acids: CASSLRPAGEYNEQFF.

The chain has TRBV11-2 and TRBJ1-5, with 7 bases lining up with TRBD1. The CDR3 is made up of 14 amino acids. V trimming: 4 bases; J trimming: 2 bases; junction bases outside the gene matches: 2. Germline V lookup: CDR1 SGHAT, CDR2 FQNNGV. The CDR3 protein is CASSYTGGNQPQHF. The DNA of the CDR3 is TGTGCCAGCAGCTATACAGGGGGCAATCAGCCCCAGCATTTT.

This chain uses TRBV11-3 with TRBJ2-5; TRBD1 is a possible D gene (5 bases). The CDR3 contains 13 residues. Germline assignment: CDR1 SGHNT and CDR2 YENEEA. V lost 3 bases to trimming and J lost 7 bases, with 12 bases between them. Written as DNA, the CDR3 is TGTGCCAGCAGCTTCACGACAAGGGGGACCCAGTACTTC. Amino acid sequence: CASSFTTRGTQYF.

V and J are TRBV29-1 and TRBJ1-1; 8 nucleotides line up with TRBD1. From germline, CDR1 is SQVTM and CDR2 ANQGSEA. The CDR3 has 12 amino acids. J was trimmed by 1 base and V by 7 bases; bases with no gene match: 2. The CDR3, as DNA: TGCAGCGCAGGGACAGGGAACACTGAAGCTTTCTTT. It yields the protein CSAGTGNTEAFF.

V usage is TRBV18 and J usage is TRBJ2-5; TRBD2 might be the D (6 bases). Germline CDR1 is KGHSH and CDR2 is LQKENI. The germline V and J ends were trimmed by 4 bases and 4 bases, with 16 bases remaining between them. The CDR3 covers 15 residues. The CDR3 DNA is TGTGCCAGCTCACTTTCGGGGACTGAGGGAGAGACCCAGTACTTC. This codes for CASSLSGTEGETQYF.